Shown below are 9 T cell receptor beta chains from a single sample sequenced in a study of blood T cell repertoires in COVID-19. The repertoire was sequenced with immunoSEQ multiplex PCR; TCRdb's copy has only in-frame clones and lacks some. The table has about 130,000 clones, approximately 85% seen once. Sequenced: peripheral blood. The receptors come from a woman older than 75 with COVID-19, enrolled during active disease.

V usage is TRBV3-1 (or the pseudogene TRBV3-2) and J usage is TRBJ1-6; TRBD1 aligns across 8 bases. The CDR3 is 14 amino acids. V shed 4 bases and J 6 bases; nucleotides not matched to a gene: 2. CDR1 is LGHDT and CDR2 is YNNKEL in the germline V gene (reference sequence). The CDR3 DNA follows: TGTGCCAGCAGCCCGACAGGGGCTAATTCACCCCTCCACTTT. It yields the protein CASSPTGANSPLHF.

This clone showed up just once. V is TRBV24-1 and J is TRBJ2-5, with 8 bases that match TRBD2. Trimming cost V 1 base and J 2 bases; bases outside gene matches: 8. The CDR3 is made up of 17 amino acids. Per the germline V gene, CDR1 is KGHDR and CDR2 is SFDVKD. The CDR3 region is CATSDLIAGSFQETQYF. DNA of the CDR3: TGTGCCACCAGTGATTTAATAGCGGGAAGCTTTCAAGAGACCCAGTACTTC.

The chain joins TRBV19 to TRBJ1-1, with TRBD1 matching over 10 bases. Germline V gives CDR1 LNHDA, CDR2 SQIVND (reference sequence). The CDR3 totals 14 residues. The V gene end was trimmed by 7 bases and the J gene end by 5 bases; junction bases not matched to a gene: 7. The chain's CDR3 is CASTTGGAGTEAFF. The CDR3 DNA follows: TGTGCCAGTACGACAGGGGGCGCGGGGACTGAAGCTTTCTTT.

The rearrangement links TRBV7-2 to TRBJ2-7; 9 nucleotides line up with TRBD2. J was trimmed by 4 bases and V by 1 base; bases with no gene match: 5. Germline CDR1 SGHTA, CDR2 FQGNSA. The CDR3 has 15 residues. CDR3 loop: CASSLGAGGIYEQYF. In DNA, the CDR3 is TGTGCCAGCAGCTTAGGGGCGGGAGGGATTTACGAGCAGTACTTC.

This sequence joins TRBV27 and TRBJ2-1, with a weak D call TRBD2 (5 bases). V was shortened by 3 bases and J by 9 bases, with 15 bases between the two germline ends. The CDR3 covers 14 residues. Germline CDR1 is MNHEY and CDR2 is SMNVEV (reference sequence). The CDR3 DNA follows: TGTGCCAGCAGTTTTTCCGGTGAGGGCACTGAGCAGTTCTTC. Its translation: CASSFSGEGTEQFF.

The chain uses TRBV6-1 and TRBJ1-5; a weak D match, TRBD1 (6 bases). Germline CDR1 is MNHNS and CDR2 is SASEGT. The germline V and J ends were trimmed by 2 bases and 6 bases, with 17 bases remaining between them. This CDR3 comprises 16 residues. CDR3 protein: CASSERRTGTGQPQHF. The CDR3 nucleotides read TGTGCCAGCAGTGAAAGGAGAACAGGGACCGGTCAGCCCCAGCATTTT.

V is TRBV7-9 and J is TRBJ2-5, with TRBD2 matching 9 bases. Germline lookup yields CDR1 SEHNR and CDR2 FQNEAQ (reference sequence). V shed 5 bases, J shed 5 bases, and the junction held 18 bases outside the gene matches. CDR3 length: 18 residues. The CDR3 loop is CASSPRGLAHVAGETQYF. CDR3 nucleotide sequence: TGTGCCAGCAGCCCCCGAGGACTAGCGCACGTAGCTGGGGAGACCCAGTACTTC.

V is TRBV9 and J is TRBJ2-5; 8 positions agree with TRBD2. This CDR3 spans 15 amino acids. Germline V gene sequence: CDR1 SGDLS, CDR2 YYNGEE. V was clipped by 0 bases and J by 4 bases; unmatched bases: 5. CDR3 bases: TGTGCCAGCAGCGTAGAGGGGGGACTAGGAGAGACCCAGTACTTC. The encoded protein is CASSVEGGLGETQYF.

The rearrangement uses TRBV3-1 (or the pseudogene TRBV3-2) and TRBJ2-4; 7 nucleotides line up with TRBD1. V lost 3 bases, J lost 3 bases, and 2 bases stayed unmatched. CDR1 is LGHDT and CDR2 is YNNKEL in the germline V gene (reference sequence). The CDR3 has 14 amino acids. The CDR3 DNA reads TGTGCCAGCAGCCATAGACAGGGCAAAAACATTCAGTACTTC. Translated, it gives CASSHRQGKNIQYF.